One sample yielded the 24 T cell receptor beta chains listed below, sequenced in a study of OX40 agonist ivuxolimab in advanced cancers. The data were produced by immunoSEQ multiplex PCR, yet TCRdb's version contains in-frame clones alone and is incomplete. The sample contains about 19,000 clones, approximately 83% of which appear only once. The specimen was CD4+ or CD8+ T cells sorted from blood, collected in a trial of the OX40 agonist ivuxolimab. Source of these receptors: an adult with an advanced solid tumor such as melanoma, head and neck, liver or kidney cancer.

CDR3 sequence (DNA): TGTGCCAGCAGTCCCTCAGGGGAAGGTGCAGATACGCAGTATTTT. This encodes CASSPSGEGADTQYF. V usage is TRBV28 and J usage is TRBJ2-3; a possible D gene is TRBD1 (6 bases). The CDR3 loop spans 15 amino acids. The V gene lost 5 bases and the J gene lost 4 bases, with 16 bases spanning the gap. In germline, CDR1 is MDHEN, CDR2 SYDVKM.

The V and J genes are TRBV19 and TRBJ2-4; 8 nucleotides align to TRBD1. Trimming removed 7 bases from V and 1 base from J; junction bases left unmatched: 9. The CDR3 is made up of 16 amino acids. The germline CDR1 and CDR2 sequences are LNHDA and SQIVND (reference sequence). CDR3 sequence (DNA): TGTGCCAGTATGGCAGGGGGCTTGGGTGCCAAAAACATTCAGTACTTC. Translation: CASMAGGLGAKNIQYF.

The chain recombines TRBV5-1 with TRBJ1-2, with a possible D match to TRBD1 (6 bases). The V end lost 4 bases, the J end lost 0 bases, and 16 bases lay between the germline ends. CDR1 is SGHRS and CDR2 is YFSETQ in the germline V gene. This CDR3 is built from 16 residues. The CDR3 region is CASSPGSGGTNYGYTF. The CDR3 nucleotides are TGCGCCAGCAGCCCCGGTAGTGGGGGCACTAACTATGGCTACACCTTC.

Concerning this clone itself: Other DNA sequences in the sample encode the same CDR3. The chain is built from TRBV7-9 and TRBJ2-7; 11 positions agree with TRBD1. J lost 5 bases, V lost 3 bases, and 6 bases had no gene match. CDR1 is SEHNR and CDR2 is FQNEAQ in the germline V gene (reference sequence). CDR3 length: 15 amino acids. The CDR3 region is CASSLGQGVLDEQYF. DNA of the CDR3: TGTGCCAGCAGCTTGGGACAGGGGGTGTTGGACGAGCAGTACTTC.

V usage is TRBV5-1 and J usage is TRBJ2-7; D is unclear. This CDR3 spans 11 amino acids. V was trimmed by 0 bases and J by 5 bases, leaving 3 bases between them. Germline V gene lookup returns CDR1 SGHRS and CDR2 YFSETQ. CDR3 amino acids: CASSLGHEQYF. CDR3 nucleotides: TGCGCCAGCAGCTTGGGCCACGAGCAGTACTTC.

This chain's CDR3 is CASSPRVASTDTQYF. CDR3 coding DNA: TGCGCCAGCAGCCCACGGGTAGCTAGCACAGATACGCAGTATTTT. The J gene is TRBJ2-3, the V gene TRBV4-1; unclear D gene. Germline CDR1 MGHRA, CDR2 YSYEKL. The CDR3 runs 15 residues. V was pared by 4 bases and J by 0 bases, with 11 bases between.

J is TRBJ2-5 and V is TRBV28; TRBD1 agrees at 11 bases. CDR1 is MDHEN and CDR2 is SYDVKM in the germline V gene. The CDR3 consists of 15 residues. The V gene end was trimmed by 2 bases and the J gene end by 5 bases; junction bases not matched to a gene: 4. CDR3 in amino acids: CASSLGQGARETQYF. The CDR3 DNA reads as TGTGCCAGCAGTTTAGGACAGGGGGCGAGGGAGACCCAGTACTTC.

The rearrangement uses TRBV10-2 and TRBJ2-7, with 11 nucleotides matching TRBD2. The CDR3 is 15 amino acids. The V and J ends lost 10 bases and 5 bases, in that order; junction bases with no gene match: 13. Germline-derived CDR1 and CDR2 are WSHSY and SAAADI. The CDR3: CATEAASGGINEQYF. In nucleotides, the CDR3 is TGCGCCACCGAGGCGGCTAGCGGGGGGATCAACGAGCAGTACTTC.

In this sample, this clone turned up a few times. This sequence joins TRBV9 and TRBJ1-1; D remains ambiguous. The germline V gene encodes CDR1 SGDLS and CDR2 YYNGEE. The ends were cut back, 3 bases at V and 4 bases at J, with 4 bases in the middle. This CDR3 spans 11 amino acids. CDR3 DNA: TGTGCCAGCAGCGGGGGCACTGAAGCTTTCTTT. The encoded protein is CASSGGTEAFF.

CDR3 amino acids: CASNQGAGYNEQFF. In nucleotides, the CDR3 is TGTGCCAGCAATCAAGGGGCGGGATACAATGAGCAGTTCTTC. This rearrangement joins TRBV2 to TRBJ2-1; D might be TRBD2 (6 bases). The CDR3 contains 14 residues. Trimming pared 7 bases from V and 4 bases from J, leaving 14 bases between. Germline V gene data show CDR1 as SNHLY and CDR2 as FYNNEI. The variable domain in full, with the rest retrieved from reference TRBV2 and TRBJ2-1, is EPEVTQTPSHQVTQMGQEVILRCVPISNHLYFYWYRQILGQKVEFLVSFYNNEISEKSEIFDDQFSVERPDGSNFTLKIRSTKLEDSAMYFCASNQGAGYNEQFFGPGTRLTVL.

The chain employs TRBV27 and TRBJ2-7; D might be TRBD2 (5 bases). The CDR3 is 15 amino acids. Germline V gene lookup returns CDR1 MNHEY and CDR2 SMNVEV (reference sequence). The ends were cut back, 6 bases at V and 5 bases at J, with 20 bases in the middle. Written as DNA, the CDR3 is TGTGCCAGCAGCCCAACCAGGCGGGTAAGGGACGAGCAGTACTTC. Amino acids: CASSPTRRVRDEQYF.

The genes are TRBV5-6 and TRBJ1-6; D not resolved. CDR1 SGHDT and CDR2 YYEEEE come from the germline V gene. The CDR3 is 16 residues long. Trimming took 0 bases from V and 9 from J, leaving 16 bases between them. The DNA of the CDR3 is TGTGCCAGCAGCTTGGGCCAGGAGGGATCGGGTTCACCCCTCCACTTT. This codes for CASSLGQEGSGSPLHF.

This clone was recorded a few times. The rearrangement uses TRBV28 and TRBJ2-1; D not resolved. CDR3 length: 11 amino acids. The V gene's germline CDR1 is MDHEN and CDR2 SYDVKM. Trimming shortened V by 3 bases and J by 6 bases, and 3 bases separated the two germline ends. Written as DNA, the CDR3 is TGTGCCAGCAGTTTTCCCAATGAGCAGTTCTTC. Residues: CASSFPNEQFF.

This chain joins TRBV11-2 and TRBJ1-2, with D unresolved. The CDR3 is 12 residues long. The V gene's germline CDR1 is SGHAT and CDR2 FQNNGV. V was cut by 1 base and J by 8 bases, with 8 bases left in between. CDR3 nucleotide sequence: TGTGCCAGCAGCTTAGGAGGATACGGCTACACCTTC. It is translated as CASSLGGYGYTF.

The chain couples TRBV7-8 to TRBJ2-1, with 9 nucleotides matching TRBD2. CDR1 and CDR2 (germline): SGHVS, FQNEAQ. V lost 1 base, J lost 5 bases, and 3 bases stayed unmatched. This CDR3 comprises 15 residues. CDR3 region: CASSLVRGGDNEQFF. The CDR3 bases are TGTGCCAGCAGCTTAGTTCGCGGGGGGGACAATGAGCAGTTCTTC.

V usage is TRBV27 and J usage is TRBJ1-2; D perhaps matches TRBD1 (5 bases). Trimming pared 7 bases from V and 7 bases from J, leaving 19 bases between. CDR3 length equals 14 residues. Germline V gives CDR1 MNHEY, CDR2 SMNVEV (reference sequence). The DNA of the CDR3 is TGTGCCAGCACGCCTCTTCCCGGGACTCCTGGCTACACCTTC. Protein: CASTPLPGTPGYTF.

The chain joins TRBV19 to TRBJ2-6, with 7 bases aligning to TRBD1. This CDR3 region has 20 residues. From germline, CDR1 is LNHDA and CDR2 SQIVND (reference sequence). V gave up 7 bases and J gave up 0 bases; unmatched junction bases: 18. The CDR3 reads CASTNPRTGSGFSGANVLTF. The CDR3 DNA reads as TGTGCCAGTACCAACCCTCGGACAGGTTCAGGGTTCTCTGGGGCCAACGTCCTGACTTTC.

This clone was seen a handful of times. V and J are TRBV9 and TRBJ1-6, with unresolved D. CDR3 length: 17 residues. Germline V gene lookup returns CDR1 SGDLS and CDR2 YYNGEE. V was trimmed by 0 bases and J by 0 bases, leaving 10 bases between them. The CDR3 is CASSVEGTNSYNSPLHF. In DNA, the CDR3 is TGTGCCAGCAGCGTAGAAGGCACCAACTCCTATAATTCACCCCTCCACTTT.

V gene TRBV7-2 combines with J gene TRBJ2-7, with 9 nucleotides matching TRBD1. Germline V lookup: CDR1 SGHTA, CDR2 FQGNSA. V was clipped by 5 bases and J by 6 bases; unmatched bases: 11. The length of the CDR3 is 15 residues. The CDR3 DNA follows: TGTGCCAGCAGCCCCTCGACAGGGGGGGCAGGCGAGCAGTACTTC. Encoded protein: CASSPSTGGAGEQYF. Together with reference TRBV7-2 and TRBJ2-7, the CDR3 gives the full variable domain: GAGVSQSPSNKVTEKGKDVELRCDPISGHTALYWYRQSLGQGLEFLIYFQGNSAPDKSGLPSDRFSAERTGGSVSTLTIQRTQQEDSAVYLCASSPSTGGAGEQYFGPGTRLTVT.

The sample holds a few counts of this clone. The rearrangement joins TRBV2 to TRBJ1-1; D is unclear. The V gene lost 6 bases and the J gene lost 0 bases, with 5 bases spanning the gap. Germline CDR1 is SNHLY and CDR2 is FYNNEI. This CDR3 comprises 12 residues. CDR3: CASRKLNTEAFF. CDR3 DNA sequence: TGTGCCAGCAGGAAGCTGAACACTGAAGCTTTCTTT.

This clone appeared once. The J gene is TRBJ2-2, the V gene TRBV30; D is tentatively TRBD1 or TRBD2 (5 bases each). Trimming removed 4 bases from V and 1 base from J, with 7 bases in between. The germline gives CDR1 GTSNPN, CDR2 SVGIG (reference sequence). The CDR3 consists of 13 residues. The CDR3 nucleotides are TGTGCCTGGAAGGGACGGAACACCGGGGAGCTGTTTTTT. Translated: CAWKGRNTGELFF.

This clone has just one count. The same CDR3 can be traced to other DNA sequences in this sample. The genes are TRBV19 and TRBJ2-7; 11 nucleotides line up with TRBD1. CDR3 length equals 14 residues. Germline CDR1 and CDR2: LNHDA and SQIVND (reference sequence). V lost 8 bases to trimming and J lost 4 bases; unmatched junction nucleotides: 7. The CDR3 DNA follows: TGTGCCAGTTCTGGGACAGGGGGTTTTTACGAGCAGTACTTC. Its protein is CASSGTGGFYEQYF.

The chain uses TRBV11-2 and TRBJ1-1; D might be TRBD1 (5 bases). CDR3 length: 12 residues. V was shortened by 5 bases and J by 7 bases, with 11 bases between the two germline ends. Germline CDR1 reads SGHAT; CDR2 reads FQNNGV. The CDR3 bases are TGTGCCAGCAGCCTCGGGACGATTGAAGCTTTCTTT. Translated, it gives CASSLGTIEAFF. Drawing the rest from reference TRBV11-2 and TRBJ1-1, the complete variable domain is EAGVAQSPRYKIIEKRQSVAFWCNPISGHATLYWYQQILGQGPKLLIQFQNNGVVDDSQLPKDRFSAERLKGVDSTLKIQPAKLEDSAVYLCASSLGTIEAFFGQGTRLTVV.

V gene TRBV11-2 combines with J gene TRBJ1-1; D possibly corresponds to TRBD1 (5 bases). The CDR3 runs 15 residues. Germline V gene data show CDR1 as SGHAT and CDR2 as FQNNGV. Trimming shortened V by 2 bases and J by 3 bases, and 13 bases separated the two germline ends. The CDR3 sequence: CASSLMAGRDTEAFF. CDR3 bases: TGTGCCAGCAGCTTAATGGCAGGGAGGGACACTGAAGCTTTCTTT.